This T cell receptor beta chain was profiled in a study of blood T cells in healthy people across ages. Study background: About one barcoded beta molecule per two T cells was the capture yield of template switching.

Germline-derived CDR1 and CDR2 are SGHRS and YFSETQ. Germline trimming cut 3 bases from V and 5 bases from J; bases unmatched to any gene: 8. The CDR3 consists of 16 residues. This clonotype was detected ten times or more. Using a J-beta primer mix together with a sample-barcoded 5' primer, a second PCR was run for about 6 to 12 cycles. All samples gave at least 2.5 million CDR3-containing paired-end reads. TCRdb itself ran the 5' RACE reads through MiXCR, one entry per CDR3 protein. The table shows 550,000 to 750,000 distinct CDR3 sequences, with more than 20% occurring only once. The sample providers were healthy Caucasian people from Russia, aged about 6 to 90.

This TCR derives from a man between 65 and 85 years old in good health. The sample taken for sequencing was blood. The chain is built from TRBV5-1 and TRBJ2-1; 10 bases fit TRBD2. This CDR3 is CASSSSLAGVNNEQFF. For the CDR3, the DNA is TGCGCCAGCAGCTCCTCCCTAGCGGGAGTTAACAATGAGCAGTTCTTC.